The 3 T cell receptor beta chains reported below all come from one sample, sequenced in a study of shared clonotypes between healthy human individuals. Terminally differentiated effector memory CD45RA+ cells were excluded by CCR7 positive selection of CD45RO-negative cells. The assay was immunoSEQ multiplex PCR, and TCRdb's table has in-frame clones only and misses some. The sample holds about 2,200,000 clones, under 95% seen once. The sample consisted of naive CD8+ T cells from PBMCs. The origin of the receptors is a man aged 18 to 30 in good health. Some clones in this sample may be carry-over from other donors' samples.

V usage is TRBV6-9 and J usage is TRBJ2-3; 8 bases line up with TRBD2. The germline V gene has CDR1 MNHGY and CDR2 SVAAGI. This CDR3 is built from 19 residues. V gave up 3 bases and J gave up 2 bases; unmatched junction bases: 16. The CDR3: CASSYNGTSRLLNTDTQYF. The CDR3, as DNA: TGTGCCAGCAGTTACAACGGGACTAGTCGATTACTAAACACAGATACGCAGTATTTT.

This clone was found once. The chain carries TRBV28 and TRBJ1-5, with TRBD1 identical over 11 bases. Germline V gene lookup returns CDR1 MDHEN and CDR2 SYDVKM. The CDR3 spans 15 residues. Trimming at V came to 6 bases and at J to 4 bases, leaving 5 bases not matched to a gene. The CDR3 here is CASSPGDRGNQPQHF. CDR3 nucleotides: TGTGCCAGCAGCCCTGGGGACAGGGGGAATCAGCCCCAGCATTTT.

V is TRBV30 and J is TRBJ1-4; D remains ambiguous. The V gene lost 2 bases and the J gene lost 5 bases, with 12 bases spanning the gap. Per the germline V gene, CDR1 is GTSNPN and CDR2 is SVGIG (reference sequence). The CDR3 is 14 residues long. CDR3 in amino acids: CAWSRMSENEKLFF. In DNA form, the CDR3 reads TGTGCCTGGAGTAGGATGTCTGAGAATGAAAAACTGTTTTTT.